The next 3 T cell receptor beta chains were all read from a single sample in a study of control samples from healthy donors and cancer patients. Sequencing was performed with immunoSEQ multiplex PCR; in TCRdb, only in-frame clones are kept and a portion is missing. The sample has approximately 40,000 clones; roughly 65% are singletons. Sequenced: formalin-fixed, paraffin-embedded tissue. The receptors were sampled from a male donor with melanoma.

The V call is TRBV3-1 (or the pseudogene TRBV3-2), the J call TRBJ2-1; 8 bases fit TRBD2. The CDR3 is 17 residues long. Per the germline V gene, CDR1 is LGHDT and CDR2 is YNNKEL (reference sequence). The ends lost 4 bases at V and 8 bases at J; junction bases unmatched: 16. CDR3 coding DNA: TGTGCCAGCAGCCCCCGCCCACCGGGAGGGCCCGGCGATGAGCAGTTCTTC. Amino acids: CASSPRPPGGPGDEQFF.

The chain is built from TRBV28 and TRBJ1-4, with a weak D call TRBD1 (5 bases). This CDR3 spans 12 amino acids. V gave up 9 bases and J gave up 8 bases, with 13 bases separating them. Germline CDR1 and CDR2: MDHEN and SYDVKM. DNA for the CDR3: TGTGCCAGTCAGGGACTTGAGGAAAAACTGTTTTTT. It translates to CASQGLEEKLFF.

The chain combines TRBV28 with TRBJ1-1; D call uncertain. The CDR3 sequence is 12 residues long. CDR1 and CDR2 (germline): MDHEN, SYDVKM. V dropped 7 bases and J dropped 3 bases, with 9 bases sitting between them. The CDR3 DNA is TGTGCCAGCAAACGGACCTACACTGAAGCTTTCTTT. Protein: CASKRTYTEAFF.